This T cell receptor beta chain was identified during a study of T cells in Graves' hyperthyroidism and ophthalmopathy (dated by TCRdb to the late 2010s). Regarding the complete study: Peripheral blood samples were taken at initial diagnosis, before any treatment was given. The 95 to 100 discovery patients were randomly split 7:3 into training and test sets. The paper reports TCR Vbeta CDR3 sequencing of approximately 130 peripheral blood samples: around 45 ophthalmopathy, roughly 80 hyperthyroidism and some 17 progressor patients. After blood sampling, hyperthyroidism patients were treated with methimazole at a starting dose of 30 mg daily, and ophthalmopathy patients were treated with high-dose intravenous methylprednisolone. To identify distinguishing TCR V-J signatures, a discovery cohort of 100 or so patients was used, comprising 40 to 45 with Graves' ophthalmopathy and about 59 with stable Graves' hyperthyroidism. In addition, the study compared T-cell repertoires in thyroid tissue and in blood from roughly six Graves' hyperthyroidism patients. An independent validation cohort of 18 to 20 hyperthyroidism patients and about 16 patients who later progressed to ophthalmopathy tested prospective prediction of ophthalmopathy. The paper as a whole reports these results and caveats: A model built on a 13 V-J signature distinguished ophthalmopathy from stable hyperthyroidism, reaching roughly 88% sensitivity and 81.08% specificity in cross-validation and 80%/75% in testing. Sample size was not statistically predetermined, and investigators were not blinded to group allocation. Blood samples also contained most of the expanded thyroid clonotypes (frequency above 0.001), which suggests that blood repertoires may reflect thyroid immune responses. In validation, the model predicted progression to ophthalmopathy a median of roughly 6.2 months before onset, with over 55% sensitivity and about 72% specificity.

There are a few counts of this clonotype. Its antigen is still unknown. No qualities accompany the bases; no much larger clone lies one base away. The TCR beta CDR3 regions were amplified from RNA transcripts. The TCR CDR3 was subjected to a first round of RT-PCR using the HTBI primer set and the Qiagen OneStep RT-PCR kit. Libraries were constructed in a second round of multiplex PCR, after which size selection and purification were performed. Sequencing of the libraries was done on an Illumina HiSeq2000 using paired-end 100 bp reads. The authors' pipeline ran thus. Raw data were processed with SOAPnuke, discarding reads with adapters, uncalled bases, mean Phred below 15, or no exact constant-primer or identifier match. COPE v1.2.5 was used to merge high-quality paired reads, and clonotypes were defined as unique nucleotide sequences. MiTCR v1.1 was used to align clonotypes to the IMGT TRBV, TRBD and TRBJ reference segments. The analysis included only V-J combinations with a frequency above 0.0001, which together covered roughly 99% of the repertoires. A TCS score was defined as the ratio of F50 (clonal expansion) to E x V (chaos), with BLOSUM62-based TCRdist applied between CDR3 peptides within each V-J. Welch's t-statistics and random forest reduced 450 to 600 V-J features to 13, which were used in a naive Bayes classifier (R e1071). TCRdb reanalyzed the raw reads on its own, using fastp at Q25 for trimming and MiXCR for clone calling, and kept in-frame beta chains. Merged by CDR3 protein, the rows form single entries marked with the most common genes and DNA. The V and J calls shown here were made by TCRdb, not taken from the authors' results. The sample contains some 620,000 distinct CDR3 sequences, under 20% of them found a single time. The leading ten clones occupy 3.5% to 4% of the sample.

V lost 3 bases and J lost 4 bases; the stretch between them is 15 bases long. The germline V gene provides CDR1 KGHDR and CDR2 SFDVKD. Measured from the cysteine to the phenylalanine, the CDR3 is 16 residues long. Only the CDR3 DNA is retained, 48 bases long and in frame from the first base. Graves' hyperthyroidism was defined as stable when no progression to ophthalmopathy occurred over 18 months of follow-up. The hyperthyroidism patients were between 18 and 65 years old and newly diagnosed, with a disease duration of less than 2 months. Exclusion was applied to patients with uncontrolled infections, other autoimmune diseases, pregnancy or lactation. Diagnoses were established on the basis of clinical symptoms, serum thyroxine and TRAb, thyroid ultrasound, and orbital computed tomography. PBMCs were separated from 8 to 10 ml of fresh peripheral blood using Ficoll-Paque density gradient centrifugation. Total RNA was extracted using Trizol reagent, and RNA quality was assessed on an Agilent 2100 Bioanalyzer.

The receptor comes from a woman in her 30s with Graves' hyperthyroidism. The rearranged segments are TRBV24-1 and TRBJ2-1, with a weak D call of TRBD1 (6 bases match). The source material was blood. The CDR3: CATSDTTGWRYNEQFF. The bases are TGTGCCACCAGTGATACTACAGGGTGGCGGTACAATGAGCAGTTCTTC.